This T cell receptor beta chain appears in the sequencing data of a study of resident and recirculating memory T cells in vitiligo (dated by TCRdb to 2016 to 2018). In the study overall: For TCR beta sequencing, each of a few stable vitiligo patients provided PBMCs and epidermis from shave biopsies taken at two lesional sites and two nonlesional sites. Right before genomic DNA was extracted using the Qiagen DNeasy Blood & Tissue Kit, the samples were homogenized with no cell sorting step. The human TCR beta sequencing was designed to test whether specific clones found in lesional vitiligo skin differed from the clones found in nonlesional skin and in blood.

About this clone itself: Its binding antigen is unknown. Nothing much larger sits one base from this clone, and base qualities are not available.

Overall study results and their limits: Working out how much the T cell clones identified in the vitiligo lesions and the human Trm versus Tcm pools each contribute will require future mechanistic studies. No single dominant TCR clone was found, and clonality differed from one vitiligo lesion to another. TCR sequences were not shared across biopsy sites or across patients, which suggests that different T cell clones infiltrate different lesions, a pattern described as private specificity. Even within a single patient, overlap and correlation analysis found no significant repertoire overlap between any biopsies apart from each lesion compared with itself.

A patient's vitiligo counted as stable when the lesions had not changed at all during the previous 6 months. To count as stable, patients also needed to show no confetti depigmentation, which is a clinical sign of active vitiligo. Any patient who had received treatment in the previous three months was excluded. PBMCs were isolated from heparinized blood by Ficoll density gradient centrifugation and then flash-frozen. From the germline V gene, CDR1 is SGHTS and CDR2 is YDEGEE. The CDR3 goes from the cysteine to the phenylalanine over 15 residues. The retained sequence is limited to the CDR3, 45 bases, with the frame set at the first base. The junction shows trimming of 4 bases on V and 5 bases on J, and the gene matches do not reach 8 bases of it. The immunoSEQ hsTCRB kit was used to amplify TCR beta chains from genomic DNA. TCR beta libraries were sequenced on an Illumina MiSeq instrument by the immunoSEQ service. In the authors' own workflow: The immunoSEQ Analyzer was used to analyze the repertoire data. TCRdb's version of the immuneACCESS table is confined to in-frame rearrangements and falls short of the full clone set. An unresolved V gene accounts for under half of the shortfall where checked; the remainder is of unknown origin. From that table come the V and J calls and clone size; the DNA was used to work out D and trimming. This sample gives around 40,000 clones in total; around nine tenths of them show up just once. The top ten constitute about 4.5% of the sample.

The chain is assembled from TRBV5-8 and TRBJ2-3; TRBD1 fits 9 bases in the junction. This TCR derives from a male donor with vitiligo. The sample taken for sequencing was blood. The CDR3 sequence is CASSPRTGAVDTQYF. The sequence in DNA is TGTGCCAGCAGCCCCCGGACAGGGGCGGTAGATACGCAGTATTTT.